The 6 T cell receptor beta chains listed next were all sequenced from one sample in a study of PD-1 blockade in classical Hodgkin lymphoma. The method was immunoSEQ multiplex PCR; TCRdb's version includes in-frame clones alone and lacks a portion of them. Of 80,000 to 100,000 clones in the sample, 85% to 95% were seen once. As to time point: cycle 4 day 1 (C4D1), after less than seven weeks of nivolumab. Each patient's relapse followed autologous stem cell transplantation, and brentuximab vedotin exposure varied. This specimen was peripheral blood mononuclear cells (PBMCs), taken before the fourth cycle of nivolumab. The source of these receptors is a human donor with classical Hodgkin lymphoma.

This chain joins TRBV28 and TRBJ1-1; D is possibly TRBD1 (5 bases). Germline assignment: CDR1 MDHEN and CDR2 SYDVKM. V lost 10 bases and J 4 bases, leaving 10 bases between the germline ends. The CDR3 is 11 amino acids. The CDR3 coding sequence is TGTGCCACCAAAAGGGGCACTGAAGCTTTCTTT. Translating gives CATKRGTEAFF.

The rearrangement links TRBV30 to TRBJ2-7; unclear D gene. This CDR3 has 19 amino acids. Germline CDR1 reads GTSNPN; CDR2 reads SVGIG (reference sequence). The V end was cut by 1 base, the J end by 4 bases, with 29 bases between. CDR3 nucleotides: TGTGCCTGGAGTGCTTTGTGGCGCACCCGTTCAGGCGGTTTGTACGAGCAGTACTTC. Residues: CAWSALWRTRSGGLYEQYF. The full variable domain, completed using reference TRBV30 and TRBJ2-7, is SQTIHQWPATLVQPVGSPLSLECTVEGTSNPNLYWYRQAAGRGLQLLFYSVGIGQISSEVPQNLSASRPQDRQFILSSKKLLLSDSGFYLCAWSALWRTRSGGLYEQYFGPGTRLTVT.

The rearrangement uses TRBV27 and TRBJ2-7; 7 bases fit TRBD2. Germline-derived CDR1 and CDR2 are MNHEY and SMNVEV (reference sequence). This CDR3 contains 19 residues. V lost 1 base to trimming and J lost 8 bases; unmatched junction nucleotides: 23. The CDR3 region is CASSLYPLGRARPNIKQYF. The DNA of the CDR3 is TGTGCCAGCAGTTTATATCCGTTGGGGAGGGCACGGCCTAATATAAAGCAGTACTTC.

This sequence joins TRBV20-1 and TRBJ2-1; D is ambiguous. The CDR3 spans 11 residues. V was clipped by 3 bases and J by 7 bases, with 7 bases between them. The germline V gene has CDR1 DFQATT and CDR2 SNEGSKA (reference sequence). For the CDR3, the DNA is TGCAGTGCTAGTAGGGAAAATGAGCAGTTCTTC. The encoded protein is CSASRENEQFF.

The J gene is TRBJ2-7, the V gene TRBV4-1, with D perhaps assigned TRBD1 or TRBD2 (6 bases each). This CDR3 region has 14 residues. V dropped 1 base and J dropped 6 bases, with 13 bases sitting between them. Germline V gives CDR1 MGHRA, CDR2 YSYEKL. The CDR3 nucleotides are TGCGCCAGCAGCCAAGGATGGGGGGCTCGCGAGCAGTACTTC. It encodes CASSQGWGAREQYF.

For the CDR3, the DNA is TGCGCCAGCAGCTCGGTGGGGGGAGAGGGAGAGACCCAGTACTTC. As protein: CASSSVGGEGETQYF. The chain uses TRBV5-1 and TRBJ2-5; tentative D call: TRBD2 (6 bases). The V end lost 3 bases, the J end lost 4 bases, and 16 bases lay between the germline ends. CDR1 and CDR2 (germline): SGHRS, YFSETQ. The CDR3 extends over 15 amino acids.